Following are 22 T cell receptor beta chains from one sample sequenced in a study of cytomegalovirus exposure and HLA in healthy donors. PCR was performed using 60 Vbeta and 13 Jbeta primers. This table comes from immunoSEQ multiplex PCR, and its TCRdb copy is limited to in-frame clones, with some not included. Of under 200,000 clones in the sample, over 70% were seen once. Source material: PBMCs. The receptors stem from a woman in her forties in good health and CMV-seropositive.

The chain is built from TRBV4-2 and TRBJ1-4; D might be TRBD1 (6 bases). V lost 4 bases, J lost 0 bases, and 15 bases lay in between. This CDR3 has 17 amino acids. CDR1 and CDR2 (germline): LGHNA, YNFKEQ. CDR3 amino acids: CASSLGAGQATNEKLFF. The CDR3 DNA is TGTGCCAGCAGCCTGGGGGCAGGACAAGCAACTAATGAAAAACTGTTTTTT.

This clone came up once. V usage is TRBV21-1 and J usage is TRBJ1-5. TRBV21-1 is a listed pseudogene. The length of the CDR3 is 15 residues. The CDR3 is CASSKGGGGGQPQHF. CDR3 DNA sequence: TGTGCCAGCAGCAAAGGTGGGGGGGGAGGTCAGCCCCAGCATTTT.

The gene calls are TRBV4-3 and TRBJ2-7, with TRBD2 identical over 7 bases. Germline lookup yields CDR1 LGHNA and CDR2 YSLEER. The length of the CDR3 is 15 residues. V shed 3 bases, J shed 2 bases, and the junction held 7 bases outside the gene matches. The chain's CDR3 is CASSHGSGGAYEQYF. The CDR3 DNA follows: TGCGCCAGCAGCCACGGGAGTGGGGGGGCCTACGAGCAGTACTTC.

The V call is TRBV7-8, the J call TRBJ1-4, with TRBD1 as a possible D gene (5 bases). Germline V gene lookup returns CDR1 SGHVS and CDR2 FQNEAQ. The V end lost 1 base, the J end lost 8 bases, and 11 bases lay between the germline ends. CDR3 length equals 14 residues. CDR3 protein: CASSLGQSQEKLFF. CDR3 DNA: TGTGCCAGCAGCTTAGGACAGTCTCAAGAAAAACTGTTTTTT.

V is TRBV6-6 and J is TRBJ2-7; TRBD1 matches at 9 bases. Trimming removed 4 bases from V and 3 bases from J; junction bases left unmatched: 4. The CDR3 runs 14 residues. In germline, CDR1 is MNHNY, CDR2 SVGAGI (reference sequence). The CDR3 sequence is CASSSGQGHYEQYF. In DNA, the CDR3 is TGTGCCAGCAGTTCGGGACAGGGACACTACGAGCAGTACTTC.

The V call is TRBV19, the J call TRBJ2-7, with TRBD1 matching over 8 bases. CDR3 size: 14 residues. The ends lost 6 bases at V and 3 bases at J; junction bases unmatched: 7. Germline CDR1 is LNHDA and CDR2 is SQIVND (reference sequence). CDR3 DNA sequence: TGTGCCAGTAGCGGACAGGGACTTATCTACGAGCAGTACTTC. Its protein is CASSGQGLIYEQYF.

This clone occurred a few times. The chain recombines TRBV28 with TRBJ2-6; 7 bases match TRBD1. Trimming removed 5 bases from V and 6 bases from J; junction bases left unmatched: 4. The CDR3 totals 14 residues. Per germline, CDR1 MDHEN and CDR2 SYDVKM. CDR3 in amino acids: CASSETGEANVLTF. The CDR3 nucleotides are TGTGCCAGCAGTGAAACAGGGGAGGCCAACGTCCTGACTTTC.

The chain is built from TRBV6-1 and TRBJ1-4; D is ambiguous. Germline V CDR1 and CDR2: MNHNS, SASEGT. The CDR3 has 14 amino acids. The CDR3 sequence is CVTKGGTTNEKLFF. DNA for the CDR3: TGTGTCACCAAGGGAGGGACAACTAATGAAAAACTGTTTTTT.

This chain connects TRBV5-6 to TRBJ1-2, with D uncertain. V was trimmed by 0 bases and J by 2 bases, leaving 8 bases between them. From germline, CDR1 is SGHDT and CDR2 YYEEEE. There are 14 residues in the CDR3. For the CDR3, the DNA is TGTGCCAGCAGCTTGGAGTCCCAGAACTATGGCTACACCTTC. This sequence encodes CASSLESQNYGYTF.

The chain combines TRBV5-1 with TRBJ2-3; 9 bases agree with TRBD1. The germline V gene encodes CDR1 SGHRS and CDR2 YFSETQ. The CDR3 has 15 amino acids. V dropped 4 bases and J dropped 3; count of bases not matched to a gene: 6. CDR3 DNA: TGCGCCAGCAGCACCCAGGGACAGGGAACAGATACGCAGTATTTT. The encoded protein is CASSTQGQGTDTQYF.

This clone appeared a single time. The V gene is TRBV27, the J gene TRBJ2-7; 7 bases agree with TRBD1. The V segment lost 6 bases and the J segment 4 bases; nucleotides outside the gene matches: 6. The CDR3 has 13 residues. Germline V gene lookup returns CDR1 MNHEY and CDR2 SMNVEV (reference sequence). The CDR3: CASRQGQAYEQYF. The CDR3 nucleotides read TGTGCCAGCAGGCAAGGACAGGCTTACGAGCAGTACTTC.

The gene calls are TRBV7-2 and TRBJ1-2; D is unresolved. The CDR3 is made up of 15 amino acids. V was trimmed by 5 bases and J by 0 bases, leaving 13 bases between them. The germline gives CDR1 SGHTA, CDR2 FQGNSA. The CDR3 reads CASSAEEGPNYGYTF. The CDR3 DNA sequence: TGTGCCAGCAGCGCCGAGGAGGGTCCTAACTATGGCTACACCTTC.

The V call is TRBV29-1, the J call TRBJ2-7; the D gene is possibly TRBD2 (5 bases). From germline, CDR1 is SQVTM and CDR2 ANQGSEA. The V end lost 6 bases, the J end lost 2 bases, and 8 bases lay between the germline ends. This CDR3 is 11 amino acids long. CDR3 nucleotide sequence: TGCAGCGTGGAGGTGGCCTACGAGCAGTACTTC. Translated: CSVEVAYEQYF.

Here the CDR3 reads CASSQFIQGLAYEQYF. The CDR3 coding sequence is TGTGCCAGCAGCCAATTCATTCAGGGGCTCGCCTACGAGCAGTACTTC. The chain joins TRBV5-5 to TRBJ2-7; D is possibly TRBD1 (6 bases). From germline, CDR1 is SGHKS and CDR2 YYEKEE (reference sequence). The CDR3 is 16 amino acids. V was shortened by 4 bases and J by 2 bases, with 19 bases between the two germline ends.

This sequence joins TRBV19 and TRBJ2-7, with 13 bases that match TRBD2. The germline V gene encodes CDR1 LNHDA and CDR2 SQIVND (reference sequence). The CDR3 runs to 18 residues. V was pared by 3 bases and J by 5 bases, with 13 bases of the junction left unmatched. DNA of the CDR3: TGTGCCAGTAGTATGACCCCCGGGCGACTAGCGGGGGGCAACGAGCAGTACTTC. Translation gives CASSMTPGRLAGGNEQYF.

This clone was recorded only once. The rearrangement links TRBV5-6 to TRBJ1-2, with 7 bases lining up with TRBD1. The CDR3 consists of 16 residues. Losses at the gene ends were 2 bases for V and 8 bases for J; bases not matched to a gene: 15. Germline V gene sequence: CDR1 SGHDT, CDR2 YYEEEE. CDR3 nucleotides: TGTGCCAGCAGCTTCCGGGACAGTCGGAACCCGGGGGGCTACACCTTC. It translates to CASSFRDSRNPGGYTF.

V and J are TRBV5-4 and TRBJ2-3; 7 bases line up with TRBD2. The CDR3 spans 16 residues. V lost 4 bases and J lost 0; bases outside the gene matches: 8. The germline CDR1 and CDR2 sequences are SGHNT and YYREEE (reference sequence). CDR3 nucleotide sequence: TGTGCCAGCAGCCACAAGCGGGAAATTAGCACAGATACGCAGTATTTT. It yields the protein CASSHKREISTDTQYF. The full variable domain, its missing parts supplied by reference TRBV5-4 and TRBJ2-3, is ETGVTQSPTHLIKTRGQQVTLRCSSQSGHNTVSWYQQALGQGPQFIFQYYREEENGRGNFPPRFSGLQFPNYSSELNVNALELDDSALYLCASSHKREISTDTQYFGPGTRLTVL.

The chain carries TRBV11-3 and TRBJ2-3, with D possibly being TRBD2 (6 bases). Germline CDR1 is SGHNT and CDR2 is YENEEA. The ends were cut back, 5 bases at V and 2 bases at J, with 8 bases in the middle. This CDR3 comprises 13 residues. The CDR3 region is CASSGRNTDTQYF. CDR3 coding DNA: TGTGCCAGCAGCGGGAGGAACACAGATACGCAGTATTTT.

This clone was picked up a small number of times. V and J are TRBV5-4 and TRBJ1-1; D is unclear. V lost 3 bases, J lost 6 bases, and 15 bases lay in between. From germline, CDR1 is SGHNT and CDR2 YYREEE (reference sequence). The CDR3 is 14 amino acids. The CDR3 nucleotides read TGTGCCAGCAGCTGGCCTGGAGTATATTCTGAAGCTTTCTTT. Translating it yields CASSWPGVYSEAFF.

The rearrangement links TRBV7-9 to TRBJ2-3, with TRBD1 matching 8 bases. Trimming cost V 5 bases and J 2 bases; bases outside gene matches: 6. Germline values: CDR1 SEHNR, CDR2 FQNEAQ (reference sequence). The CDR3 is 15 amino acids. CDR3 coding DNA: TGTGCCAGCAGCACGGGACAGGACCCCACAGATACGCAGTATTTT. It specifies CASSTGQDPTDTQYF.

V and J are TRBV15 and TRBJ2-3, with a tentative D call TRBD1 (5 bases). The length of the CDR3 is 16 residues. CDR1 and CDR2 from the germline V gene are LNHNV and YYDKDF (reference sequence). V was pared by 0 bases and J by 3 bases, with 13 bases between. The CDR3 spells CATSRDRAGKTDTQYF. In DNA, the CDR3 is TGTGCCACCAGCAGAGATCGGGCAGGGAAAACAGATACGCAGTATTTT.

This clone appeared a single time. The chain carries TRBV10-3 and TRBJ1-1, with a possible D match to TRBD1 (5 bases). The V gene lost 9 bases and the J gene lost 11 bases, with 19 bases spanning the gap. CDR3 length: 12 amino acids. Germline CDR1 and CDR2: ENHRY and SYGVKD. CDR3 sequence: CAISREGEGAFF. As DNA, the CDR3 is TGTGCCATTTCCAGGGAGGGTGAAGGTGCTTTCTTT.